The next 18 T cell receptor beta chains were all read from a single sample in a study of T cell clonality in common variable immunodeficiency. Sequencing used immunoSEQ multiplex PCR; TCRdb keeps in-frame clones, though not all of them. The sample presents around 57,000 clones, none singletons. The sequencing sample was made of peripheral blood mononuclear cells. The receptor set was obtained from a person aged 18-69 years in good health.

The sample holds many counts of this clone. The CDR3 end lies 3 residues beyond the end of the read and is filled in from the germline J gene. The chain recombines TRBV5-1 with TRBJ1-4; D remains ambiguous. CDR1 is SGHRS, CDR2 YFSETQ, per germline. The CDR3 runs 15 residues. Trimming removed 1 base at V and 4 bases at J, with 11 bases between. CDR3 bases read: TGCGCCAGCAGCTTGTCGGTGGCGGGTAATGAAAAA. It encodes CASSLSVAGNEK. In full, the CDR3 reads CASSLSVAGNEKLFF.

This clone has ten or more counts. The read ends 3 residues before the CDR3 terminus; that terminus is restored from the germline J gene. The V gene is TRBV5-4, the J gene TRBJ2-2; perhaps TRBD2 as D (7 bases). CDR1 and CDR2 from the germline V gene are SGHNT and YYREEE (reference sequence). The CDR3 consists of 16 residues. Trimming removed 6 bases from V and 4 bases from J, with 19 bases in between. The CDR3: CASTSRRGGGTGELFF. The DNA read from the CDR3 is TGTGCCAGCACCTCACGGAGGGGAGGGGGCACCGGGGAG.

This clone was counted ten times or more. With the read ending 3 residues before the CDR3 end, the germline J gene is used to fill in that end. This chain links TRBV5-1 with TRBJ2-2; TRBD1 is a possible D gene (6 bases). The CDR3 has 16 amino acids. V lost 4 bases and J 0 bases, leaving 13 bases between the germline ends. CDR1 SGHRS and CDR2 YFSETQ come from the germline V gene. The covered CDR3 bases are TGCGCCAGCAGCAGGGAGACAGGAGCGAACACCGGGGAG. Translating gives CASSRETGANTGE. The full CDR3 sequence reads CASSRETGANTGELFF.

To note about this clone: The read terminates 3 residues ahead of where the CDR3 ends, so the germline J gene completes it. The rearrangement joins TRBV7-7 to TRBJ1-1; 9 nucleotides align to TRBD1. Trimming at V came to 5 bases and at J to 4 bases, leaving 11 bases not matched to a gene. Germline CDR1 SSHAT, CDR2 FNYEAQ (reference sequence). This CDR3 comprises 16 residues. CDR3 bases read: TGTGCCAGCAGCCCAGGCCCGGGACAGGGATCCACTGAA. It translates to CASSPGPGQGSTE. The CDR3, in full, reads CASSPGPGQGSTEAFF.

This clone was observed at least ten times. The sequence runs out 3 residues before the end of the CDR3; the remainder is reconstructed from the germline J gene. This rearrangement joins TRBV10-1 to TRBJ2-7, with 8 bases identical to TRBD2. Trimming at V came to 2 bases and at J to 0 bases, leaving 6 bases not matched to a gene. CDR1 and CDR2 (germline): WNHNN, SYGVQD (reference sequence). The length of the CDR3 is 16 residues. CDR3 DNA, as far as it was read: TGCGCCAGCAGTGAGGCGACTAGCGCATTCTCCTACGAG. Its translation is CASSEATSAFSYE. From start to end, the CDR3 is CASSEATSAFSYEQYF.

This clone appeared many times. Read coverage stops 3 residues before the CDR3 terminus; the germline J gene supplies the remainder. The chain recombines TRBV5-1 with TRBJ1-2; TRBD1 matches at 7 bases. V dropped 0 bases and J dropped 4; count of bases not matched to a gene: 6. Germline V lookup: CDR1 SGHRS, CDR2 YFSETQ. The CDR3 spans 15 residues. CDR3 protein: CASSLDLGDSYGYTF. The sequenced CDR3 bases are TGCGCCAGCAGCTTGGATTTAGGGGACAGCTATGGC.

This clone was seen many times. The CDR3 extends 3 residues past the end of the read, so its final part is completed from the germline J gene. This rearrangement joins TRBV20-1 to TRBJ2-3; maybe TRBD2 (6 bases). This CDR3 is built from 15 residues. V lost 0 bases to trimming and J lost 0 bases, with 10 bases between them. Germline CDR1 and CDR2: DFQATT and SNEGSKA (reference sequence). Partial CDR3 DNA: TGCAGTGCTAGAGATGGCGGGAAAAGCACAGATACG. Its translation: CSARDGGKSTDT. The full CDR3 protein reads CSARDGGKSTDTQYF.

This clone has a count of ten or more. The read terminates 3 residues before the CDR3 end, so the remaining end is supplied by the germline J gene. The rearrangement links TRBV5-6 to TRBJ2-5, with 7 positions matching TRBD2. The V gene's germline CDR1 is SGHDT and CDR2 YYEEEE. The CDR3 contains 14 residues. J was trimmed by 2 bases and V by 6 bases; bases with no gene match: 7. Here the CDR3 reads CASKPLALQETQYF. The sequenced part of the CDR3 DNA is TGTGCCAGCAAGCCACTAGCGCTACAAGAGACC.

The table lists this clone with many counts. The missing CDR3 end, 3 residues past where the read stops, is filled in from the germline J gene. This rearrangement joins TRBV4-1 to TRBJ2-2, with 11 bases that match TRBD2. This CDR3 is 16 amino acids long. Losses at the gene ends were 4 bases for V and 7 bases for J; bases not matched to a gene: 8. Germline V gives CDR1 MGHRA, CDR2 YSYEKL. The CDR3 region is CASSPTSGKIGGELFF. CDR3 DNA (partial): TGCGCCAGCAGCCCGACTAGCGGGAAGATCGGCGGGGAG.

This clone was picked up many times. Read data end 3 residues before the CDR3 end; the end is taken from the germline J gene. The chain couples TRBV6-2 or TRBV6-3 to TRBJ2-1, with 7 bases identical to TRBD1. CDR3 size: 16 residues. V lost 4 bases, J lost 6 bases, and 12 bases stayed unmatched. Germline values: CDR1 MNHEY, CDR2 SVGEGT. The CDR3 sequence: CASSLTRTGWVNEQFF. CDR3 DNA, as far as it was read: TGTGCCAGCAGTTTGACCCGGACAGGCTGGGTCAATGAG.

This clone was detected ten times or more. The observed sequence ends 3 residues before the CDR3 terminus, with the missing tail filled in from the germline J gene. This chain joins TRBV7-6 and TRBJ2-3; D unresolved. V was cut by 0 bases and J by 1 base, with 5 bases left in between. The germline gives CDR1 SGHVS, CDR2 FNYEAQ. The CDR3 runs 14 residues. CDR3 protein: CASSLASGTDTQYF. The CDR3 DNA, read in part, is TGTGCCAGCAGCTTAGCGTCGGGCACAGATACG. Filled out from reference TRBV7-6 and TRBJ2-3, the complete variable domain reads GAGVSQSPRYKVTKRGQDVALRCDPISGHVSLYWYRQALGQGPEFLTYFNYEAQQDKSGLPNDRFSAERPEGSISTLTIQRTEQRDSAMYRCASSLASGTDTQYFGPGTRLTVL.

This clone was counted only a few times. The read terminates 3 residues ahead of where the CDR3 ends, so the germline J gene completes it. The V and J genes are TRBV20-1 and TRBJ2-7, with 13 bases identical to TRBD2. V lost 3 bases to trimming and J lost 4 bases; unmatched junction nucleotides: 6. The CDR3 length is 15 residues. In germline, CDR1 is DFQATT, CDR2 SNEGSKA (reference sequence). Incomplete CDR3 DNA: TGCAGTGCTAGGGGACTAGCGGGAACTGTTTACGAG. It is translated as CSARGLAGTVYE. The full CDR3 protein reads CSARGLAGTVYEQYF.

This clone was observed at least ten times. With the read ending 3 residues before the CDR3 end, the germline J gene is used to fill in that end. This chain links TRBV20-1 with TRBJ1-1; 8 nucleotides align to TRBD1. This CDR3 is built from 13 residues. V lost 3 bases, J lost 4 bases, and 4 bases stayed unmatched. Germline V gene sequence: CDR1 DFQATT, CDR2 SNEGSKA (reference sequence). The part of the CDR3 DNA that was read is TGCAGTGCTAGTGACAGGGGCGCCACTGAA. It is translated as CSASDRGATE. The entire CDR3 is CSASDRGATEAFF.

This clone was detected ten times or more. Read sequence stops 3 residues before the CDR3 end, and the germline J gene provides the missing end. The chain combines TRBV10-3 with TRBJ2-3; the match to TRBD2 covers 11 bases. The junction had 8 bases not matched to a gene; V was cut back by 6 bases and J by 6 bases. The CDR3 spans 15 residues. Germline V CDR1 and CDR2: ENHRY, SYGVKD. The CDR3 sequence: CAIRASGGRSDTQYF. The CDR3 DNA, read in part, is TGTGCCATCAGGGCTAGCGGGGGGCGCAGTGATACG.

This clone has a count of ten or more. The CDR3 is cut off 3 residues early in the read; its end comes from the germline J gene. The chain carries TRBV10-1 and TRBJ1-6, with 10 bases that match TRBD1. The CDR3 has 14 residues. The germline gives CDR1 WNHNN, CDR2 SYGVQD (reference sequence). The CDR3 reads CETDRGRHNSPLHF. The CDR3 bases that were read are TGCGAAACTGACAGGGGGCGTCACAATTCACCC.

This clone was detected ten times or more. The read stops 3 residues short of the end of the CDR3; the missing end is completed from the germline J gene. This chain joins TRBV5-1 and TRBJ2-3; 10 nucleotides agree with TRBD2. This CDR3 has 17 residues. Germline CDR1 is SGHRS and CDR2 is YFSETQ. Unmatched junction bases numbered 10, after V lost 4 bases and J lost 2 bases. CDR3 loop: CASSEPGLASATDTQYF. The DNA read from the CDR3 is TGCGCCAGCAGCGAACCGGGACTAGCGTCCGCCACAGATACG.

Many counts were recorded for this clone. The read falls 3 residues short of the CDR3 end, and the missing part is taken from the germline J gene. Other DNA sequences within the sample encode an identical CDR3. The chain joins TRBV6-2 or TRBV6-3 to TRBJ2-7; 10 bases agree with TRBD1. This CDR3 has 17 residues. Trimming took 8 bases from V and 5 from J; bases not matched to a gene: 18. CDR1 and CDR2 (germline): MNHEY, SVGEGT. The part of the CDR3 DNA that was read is TGTGCCAGCGCTTCAGCCCTTAGGGACAGGGGAAAGGACGAG. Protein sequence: CASASALRDRGKDE. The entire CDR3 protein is CASASALRDRGKDEQYF.

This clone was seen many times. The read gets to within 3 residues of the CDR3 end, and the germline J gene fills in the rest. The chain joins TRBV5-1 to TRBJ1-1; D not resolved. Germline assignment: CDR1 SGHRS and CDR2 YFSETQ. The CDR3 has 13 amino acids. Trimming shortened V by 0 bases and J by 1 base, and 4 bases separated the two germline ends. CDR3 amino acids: CASSLEANTEAFF. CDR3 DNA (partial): TGCGCCAGCAGCTTGGAGGCGAACACTGAA.